These 27 T cell receptor beta chains were all obtained from the same sample, sequenced in a study of blood T cell repertoires in COVID-19. Repertoires were generated with immunoSEQ multiplex PCR, while TCRdb's copy carries only in-frame clones and drops some. The table shows some 150,000 clones, with 85% to 90% occurring only once. The sequencing sample was made of peripheral blood. These receptors originate from a woman of 80 years or more with acute or convalescent COVID-19.

The chain couples TRBV7-8 to TRBJ2-5, with D perhaps matching TRBD1 (5 bases). The CDR3 is made up of 15 amino acids. Germline V CDR1 and CDR2: SGHVS, FQNEAQ. Trimming left V 5 bases short and J 1 base short, with 14 bases between. The CDR3 protein is CASSPGYSTQETQYF. In DNA form, the CDR3 reads TGTGCCAGCAGCCCAGGGTATTCCACCCAAGAGACCCAGTACTTC.

In its sample, this clone was seen once. The V call is TRBV5-1, the J call TRBJ1-1; no firm D call. This CDR3 region has 13 residues. The V gene lost 2 bases and the J gene lost 1 base, with 6 bases spanning the gap. The V gene's germline CDR1 is SGHRS and CDR2 YFSETQ. CDR3 residues: CASSLAENTEAFF. Here the CDR3 DNA reads TGCGCCAGCAGCTTAGCGGAGAACACTGAAGCTTTCTTT.

A remark on this clone: Different DNA sequences within this sample yield the same CDR3. The chain links TRBV5-1 to TRBJ1-5, with 7 bases aligning to TRBD1. The germline CDR1 and CDR2 sequences are SGHRS and YFSETQ. This CDR3 is built from 15 residues. The ends lost 4 bases at V and 1 base at J; junction bases unmatched: 5. CDR3 loop: CASSPTGNSNQPQHF. The CDR3 DNA sequence: TGCGCCAGCAGCCCGACAGGGAACAGCAATCAGCCCCAGCATTTT.

This chain uses TRBV18 with TRBJ2-7, with TRBD1 matching 10 bases. J gave up 3 bases and V 2 bases, and 1 base lay outside the gene matches. This CDR3 contains 14 residues. Germline CDR1 and CDR2: KGHSH and LQKENI. The CDR3 DNA is TGTGCCAGCTCACCAGGGACAGGGGTCTACGAGCAGTACTTC. Amino acids: CASSPGTGVYEQYF.

V and J are TRBV18 and TRBJ2-3, with 9 bases aligning to TRBD1. This CDR3 has 16 amino acids. V shed 3 bases and J 1 base; nucleotides not matched to a gene: 5. The germline V gene has CDR1 KGHSH and CDR2 LQKENI. CDR3 sequence: CASSPIGTGRTDTQYF. The CDR3 DNA sequence: TGTGCCAGCTCACCTATAGGGACAGGGCGCACAGATACGCAGTATTTT.

The chain is built from TRBV11-2 and TRBJ2-7; a weak D match, TRBD1 (6 bases). This CDR3 is 16 amino acids long. The V gene lost 0 bases and the J gene lost 4 bases, with 16 bases spanning the gap. Germline V CDR1 and CDR2: SGHAT, FQNNGV. Here the CDR3 reads CASSLELWGLEYEQYF. The DNA for the CDR3 is TGTGCCAGCAGCTTAGAGCTTTGGGGGCTAGAGTACGAGCAGTACTTC.

The chain is built from TRBV5-5 and TRBJ1-4, with D maybe TRBD1 (5 bases). The germline V and J ends were trimmed by 4 bases and 5 bases, with 18 bases remaining between them. Germline loops: CDR1 SGHKS, CDR2 YYEKEE (reference sequence). CDR3 length: 16 amino acids. The CDR3 bases are TGTGCCAGCAGCCTGATACCGGGACTTTCGAATGAAAAACTGTTTTTT. Its protein product is CASSLIPGLSNEKLFF.

The chain recombines TRBV4-3 with TRBJ1-2; 7 bases fit TRBD1. Germline trimming cut 5 bases from V and 3 bases from J; bases unmatched to any gene: 9. The CDR3 has 15 residues. Germline V gene data show CDR1 as LGHNA and CDR2 as YSLEER. The chain's CDR3 is CASSYPGQAHYGYTF. CDR3 DNA sequence: TGCGCCAGCAGCTACCCAGGACAGGCCCACTATGGCTACACCTTC.

This chain connects TRBV25-1 to TRBJ2-7; D perhaps matches TRBD2 (6 bases). V was shortened by 5 bases and J by 2 bases, with 10 bases between the two germline ends. This CDR3 comprises 13 residues. The germline gives CDR1 MGHDK, CDR2 SYGVNS. The CDR3 is CASSLGGTYEQYF. The CDR3 region has the DNA TGTGCCAGCAGTTTAGGCGGGACCTACGAGCAGTACTTC.

This clone was counted a single time. The chain has TRBV29-1 and TRBJ1-2; TRBD1 agrees at 8 bases. V was pared by 4 bases and J by 7 bases, with 8 bases of the junction left unmatched. Germline lookup yields CDR1 SQVTM and CDR2 ANQGSEA. This CDR3 contains 13 residues. CDR3 nucleotides: TGCAGCGTTGCGCCCCAGGGGGCGGGTGGCTACACCTTC. It is translated as CSVAPQGAGGYTF.

CDR3 nucleotide sequence: TGTGCCAGCAGGGCCGGGACTAACTATGGCTACACCTTC. This sequence encodes CASRAGTNYGYTF. The J gene is TRBJ1-2, the V gene TRBV7-2; D is unclear. This CDR3 is 13 amino acids long. CDR1 is SGHTA, CDR2 FQGNSA, per germline. V lost 6 bases and J 0 bases, leaving 8 bases between the germline ends.

The CDR3 DNA reads TGCGCCAGCAAATTAACTAGCGGGGGATCCAATGAGCAGTTCTTC. It encodes CASKLTSGGSNEQFF. The V gene is TRBV10-2, the J gene TRBJ2-1; 11 positions match TRBD2. CDR1 is WSHSY and CDR2 is SAAADI in the germline V gene. The V segment lost 7 bases and the J segment 6 bases; nucleotides outside the gene matches: 8. The CDR3 contains 15 residues.

This rearrangement joins TRBV19 to TRBJ2-3, with TRBD1 identical over 7 bases. Trimming took 3 bases from V and 4 from J; bases not matched to a gene: 1. Germline lookup yields CDR1 LNHDA and CDR2 SQIVND (reference sequence). CDR3 length: 13 residues. DNA for the CDR3: TGTGCCAGTAGTATTGGACAGGCAGATACGCAGTATTTT. Its protein product is CASSIGQADTQYF.

This clone was seen a handful of times. The chain's CDR3 is CASSMTGGEVYGYTF. Here the CDR3 DNA reads TGTGCCAGCAGCATGACAGGGGGCGAAGTCTATGGCTACACCTTC. The J gene is TRBJ1-2, the V gene TRBV7-2; 10 bases line up with TRBD1. Germline assignment: CDR1 SGHTA and CDR2 FQGNSA. J was trimmed by 4 bases and V by 5 bases; bases with no gene match: 7. This CDR3 has 15 amino acids.

The rearrangement joins TRBV27 to TRBJ1-2; 7 nucleotides agree with TRBD1. The CDR3 totals 13 residues. Germline CDR1 and CDR2: MNHEY and SMNVEV (reference sequence). Trimming cost V 4 bases and J 4 bases; bases outside gene matches: 3. DNA of the CDR3: TGTGCCAGCAGTTCACAGGGGACCTATGGCTACACCTTC. Its protein product is CASSSQGTYGYTF.

The chain combines TRBV7-2 with TRBJ2-3; a possible D gene is TRBD2 (6 bases). V was clipped by 7 bases and J by 3 bases, with 17 bases between them. CDR1 SGHTA and CDR2 FQGNSA come from the germline V gene. The CDR3 is made up of 15 amino acids. The CDR3 here is CASNPGEAGTDTQYF. The CDR3 DNA is TGTGCCAGCAACCCGGGGGAGGCTGGGACAGATACGCAGTATTTT.

This sequence joins TRBV10-3 and TRBJ1-2; D perhaps matches TRBD1 (5 bases). The germline CDR1 and CDR2 sequences are ENHRY and SYGVKD. V was clipped by 6 bases and J by 2 bases, with 7 bases between them. This CDR3 has 12 residues. CDR3 sequence: CAIRDRNYGYTF. The CDR3 DNA is TGTGCCATCAGAGACAGAAACTATGGCTACACCTTC.

The chain couples TRBV7-2 to TRBJ1-1, with TRBD1 matching over 7 bases. V was clipped by 1 base and J by 1 base; unmatched bases: 3. The germline V gene encodes CDR1 SGHTA and CDR2 FQGNSA. The CDR3 consists of 15 residues. Written as DNA, the CDR3 is TGTGCCAGCAGCTTAGAGTACAGGGGGAACACTGAAGCTTTCTTT. It codes for CASSLEYRGNTEAFF. Based on the CDR3 plus reference TRBV7-2 and TRBJ1-1, the full variable domain is GAGVSQSPSNKVTEKGKDVELRCDPISGHTALYWYRQSLGQGLEFLIYFQGNSAPDKSGLPSDRFSAERTGGSVSTLTIQRTQQEDSAVYLCASSLEYRGNTEAFFGQGTRLTVV.

The rearrangement joins TRBV18 to TRBJ1-6; 10 bases are shared with TRBD1. Trimming took 3 bases from V and 11 from J; bases not matched to a gene: 7. Germline CDR1 is KGHSH and CDR2 is LQKENI. This CDR3 is 15 amino acids long. The CDR3 DNA is TGTGCCAGCTCACCCTCAGGACAGGGGGAGACACCCCTCCACTTT. Protein: CASSPSGQGETPLHF.

This chain links TRBV18 with TRBJ1-1; D is perhaps TRBD1 (6 bases). Trimming took off 6 bases at V and 1 base at J, with 12 bases between the two ends. This CDR3 contains 14 residues. Germline V gene sequence: CDR1 KGHSH, CDR2 LQKENI. The CDR3 sequence: CASSPGHSNTEAFF. The CDR3 DNA is TGTGCCAGCTCTCCGGGACATTCGAACACTGAAGCTTTCTTT. Using reference TRBV18 and TRBJ1-1 for the parts outside the CDR3, the full variable domain is NAGVMQNPRHLVRRRGQEARLRCSPMKGHSHVYWYRQLPEEGLKFMVYLQKENIIDESGMPKERFSAEFPKEGPSILRIQQVVRGDSAAYFCASSPGHSNTEAFFGQGTRLTVV.

This clone is a singleton in its sample. This chain connects TRBV7-9 to TRBJ1-1; weak D call: TRBD1 (6 bases). There are 15 residues in the CDR3. V lost 5 bases and J lost 1, with 14 bases in between. The V gene's germline CDR1 is SEHNR and CDR2 FQNEAQ (reference sequence). The CDR3 region is CASSAPATGNTEAFF. The CDR3 DNA reads as TGTGCCAGCAGCGCTCCCGCGACAGGGAACACTGAAGCTTTCTTT. The full variable domain, its missing parts supplied by reference TRBV7-9 and TRBJ1-1, is DTGVSQNPRHKITKRGQNVTFRCDPISEHNRLYWYRQTLGQGPEFLTYFQNEAQLEKSRLLSDRFSAERPKGSFSTLEIQRTEQGDSAMYLCASSAPATGNTEAFFGQGTRLTVV.

The genes are TRBV6-2 or TRBV6-3 and TRBJ1-2; TRBD1 aligns across 12 bases. Germline V CDR1 and CDR2: MNHEY, SVGEGT. Trimming took 0 bases from V and 4 from J; bases not matched to a gene: 6. The CDR3 runs to 17 residues. This chain's CDR3 is CASSYSLGGQGAYGYTF. CDR3 bases: TGTGCCAGCAGTTACTCCCTTGGGGGACAGGGGGCCTATGGCTACACCTTC.

CDR3 loop: CAMTTGENTEAFF. CDR3 nucleotide sequence: TGTGCCATGACGACAGGAGAGAACACTGAAGCTTTCTTT. The chain recombines TRBV10-3 with TRBJ1-1; D is possibly TRBD1 (6 bases). Trimming stripped 9 bases from V and 1 base from J, with 12 bases between. CDR1 and CDR2 (germline): ENHRY, SYGVKD. This CDR3 region has 13 residues.

The rearrangement links TRBV5-1 to TRBJ2-3; possible D gene TRBD1, 5 bases. Germline V gene data show CDR1 as SGHRS and CDR2 as YFSETQ. The CDR3 is 17 amino acids. The V gene lost 3 bases and the J gene lost 2 bases, with 19 bases spanning the gap. The CDR3 loop reads CASSSRLLGRDTDTQYF. The CDR3 region has the DNA TGCGCCAGCAGCTCCCGTCTTTTGGGCAGGGACACAGATACGCAGTATTTT. The full variable domain, rest sourced from reference TRBV5-1 and TRBJ2-3, is KAGVTQTPRYLIKTRGQQVTLSCSPISGHRSVSWYQQTPGQGLQFLFEYFSETQRNKGNFPGRFSGRQFSNSRSEMNVSTLELGDSALYLCASSSRLLGRDTDTQYFGPGTRLTVL.

The genes are TRBV18 and TRBJ1-1; a possible D gene is TRBD1 (5 bases). This CDR3 region has 15 residues. Germline-derived CDR1 and CDR2 are KGHSH and LQKENI. The V end lost 3 bases, the J end lost 4 bases, and 15 bases lay between the germline ends. The CDR3 loop reads CASSPVGGAGTEAFF. Written as DNA, the CDR3 is TGTGCCAGCTCACCGGTCGGAGGGGCGGGCACTGAAGCTTTCTTT.

The chain recombines TRBV18 with TRBJ2-1, with 8 bases matching TRBD2. V trimming: 2 bases; J trimming: 4 bases; junction bases outside the gene matches: 7. The CDR3 sequence is 16 residues long. CDR1 is KGHSH, CDR2 LQKENI, per germline. CDR3: CASSPTAGGDYNEQFF. CDR3 sequence (DNA): TGTGCCAGCTCACCAACTGCGGGGGGAGATTACAATGAGCAGTTCTTC.

The chain couples TRBV5-1 to TRBJ2-1, with 11 bases lining up with TRBD2. There are 15 residues in the CDR3. CDR1 and CDR2 (germline): SGHRS, YFSETQ. Trimming cost V 4 bases and J 9 bases; bases outside gene matches: 9. For the CDR3, the DNA is TGCGCCAGCAGCGAGACTAGCGGGGTATGGGGTGAGCAGTTCTTC. This gives the protein CASSETSGVWGEQFF. Filled out from reference TRBV5-1 and TRBJ2-1, the complete variable domain reads KAGVTQTPRYLIKTRGQQVTLSCSPISGHRSVSWYQQTPGQGLQFLFEYFSETQRNKGNFPGRFSGRQFSNSRSEMNVSTLELGDSALYLCASSETSGVWGEQFFGPGTRLTVL.